These 15 T cell receptor beta chains were all obtained from the same sample, sequenced in a study of T-cell reconstitution after alpha-beta-depleted transplantation in children. As it was prepared, the TCRbeta library received unique molecular identifiers. MiXCR, applied by TCRdb to the PCR reads, yields one record per CDR3 protein. Of approximately 520,000 distinct CDR3 sequences in the sample, approximately 32% are singletons; the top ten hold 2% to 2.5%. The sequences come from PBMCs from the stem cell graft donor, collected from the stem cell graft. These receptors all stem from a human donor who donated a stem cell graft to a child with aplastic anemia.

The rearrangement uses TRBV6-2 or TRBV6-3 and TRBJ2-3, with D uncertain. Per the germline V gene, CDR1 is MNHEY and CDR2 is SVGEGT. There are 16 residues in the CDR3. The V end lost 0 bases, the J end lost 0 bases, and 10 bases lay between the germline ends. CDR3 DNA sequence: TGTGCCAGCAGTTACTCGATTTTTGCGAGCACAGATACGCAGTATTTT. Amino acid sequence: CASSYSIFASTDTQYF.

This clonotype was counted between two and nine times. As DNA, the CDR3 is TGTGCCAGCAGTACCCCCGGACCCCGGGAATACTTC. The encoded protein is CASSTPGPREYF. The chain combines TRBV6-5 with TRBJ2-7; a possible D gene is TRBD2 (5 bases). This CDR3 is built from 12 residues. The germline V gene encodes CDR1 MNHEY and CDR2 SVGAGI. Between the trimmed V and J ends, which lost 5 bases and 13 bases, there was a span of 18 bases.

There are a few counts of this clonotype. V gene TRBV7-3 combines with J gene TRBJ2-3, with 14 bases matching TRBD2. Germline V gene lookup returns CDR1 SGHTA and CDR2 FQGTGA. There are 16 residues in the CDR3. V gave up 2 bases and J gave up 3 bases; unmatched junction bases: 1. The CDR3 nucleotides read TGTGCCAGCAGCTTAGGGACTAGCGGGGGAACAGATACGCAGTATTTT. Translation gives CASSLGTSGGTDTQYF. The full variable domain, in which reference TRBV7-3 and TRBJ2-3 provide the parts outside the CDR3, is GAGVSQTPSNKVTEKGKYVELRCDPISGHTALYWYRQSLGQGPEFLIYFQGTGAADDSGLPNDRFFAVRPEGSVSTLKIQRTERGDSAVYLCASSLGTSGGTDTQYFGPGTRLTVL.

This clonotype was observed a few times. The chain employs TRBV28 and TRBJ2-7; D gene unclear. This CDR3 is 12 amino acids long. The ends were cut back, 1 base at V and 6 bases at J, with 7 bases in the middle. Germline V gives CDR1 MDHEN, CDR2 SYDVKM. CDR3: CASSLLETEQYF. The CDR3 DNA is TGTGCCAGCAGTTTATTAGAAACCGAGCAGTACTTC.

The chain uses TRBV12-3 or TRBV12-4 and TRBJ2-2; TRBD1 is a possible D gene (5 bases). With 3 bases removed from V and 6 bases from J, the gap between germline ends came to 14 bases. The CDR3 sequence is 15 residues long. The CDR3 DNA reads as TGTGCCAGCAGTTTTCGACAGAGAGGAGCCGGGGAGCTGTTTTTT. It is translated as CASSFRQRGAGELFF.

This clonotype appeared a few times. The gene calls are TRBV12-3 or TRBV12-4 and TRBJ2-1; 11 bases map to TRBD2. The J segment lost 4 bases and the V segment lost 7 bases, leaving 6 bases of the junction unmatched. The CDR3 has 15 amino acids. The CDR3 sequence is CASTKTSGVYNEQFF. The CDR3 DNA follows: TGTGCCAGCACTAAGACTAGCGGGGTATACAATGAGCAGTTCTTC.

The V and J genes are TRBV29-1 and TRBJ1-2; no definite D call. There are 13 residues in the CDR3. Looked up from germline, CDR1 is SQVTM and CDR2 is ANQGSEA. V gave up 5 bases and J gave up 4 bases, with 14 bases separating them. The CDR3 region is CSVIFGSFYGYTF. In DNA, the CDR3 is TGCAGCGTTATTTTCGGGAGTTTCTATGGCTACACCTTC.

V usage is TRBV7-3 and J usage is TRBJ1-4; D remains unclear. V dropped 1 base and J dropped 7 bases, with 16 bases sitting between them. The CDR3 spans 16 residues. Germline loops: CDR1 SGHTA, CDR2 FQGTGA. The CDR3 coding sequence is TGTGCCAGCAGCTTAAGTGGACCCCAAATAGGTGAAAAACTGTTTTTT. Amino acids: CASSLSGPQIGEKLFF.

The chain uses TRBV10-3 and TRBJ1-1, with unresolved D. This CDR3 is 14 amino acids long. V gave up 3 bases and J gave up 2 bases, with 10 bases separating them. Germline V gene data show CDR1 as ENHRY and CDR2 as SYGVKD. CDR3 nucleotides: TGTGCCATCAGTGACACCCCGCAAAACACTGAAGCTTTCTTT. It codes for CAISDTPQNTEAFF.

In this sample, this clonotype turned up a few times. V and J are TRBV29-1 and TRBJ2-6; D is ambiguous. Germline loops: CDR1 SQVTM, CDR2 ANQGSEA. Trimming pared 0 bases from V and 1 base from J, leaving 10 bases between. CDR3 length equals 16 residues. The DNA of the CDR3 is TGCAGCGTTGAAGATCTGCCCCCTTCTGGGGCCAACGTCCTGACTTTC. The encoded protein is CSVEDLPPSGANVLTF.

The chain joins TRBV20-1 to TRBJ2-1; weak D call: TRBD2 (5 bases). Trimming cost V 0 bases and J 5 bases, with 14 bases left between them. Germline CDR1 reads DFQATT; CDR2 reads SNEGSKA (reference sequence). There are 15 residues in the CDR3. In nucleotides, the CDR3 is TGCAGTGCTAGAGAGGGTAGCGCGACCAACAATGAGCAGTTCTTC. Its protein product is CSAREGSATNNEQFF.

The table lists this clonotype with a few counts. The V and J genes are TRBV10-2 and TRBJ2-3, with D uncertain. CDR1 and CDR2 from the germline V gene are WSHSY and SAAADI. Trimming pared 3 bases from V and 0 bases from J, leaving 7 bases between. The CDR3 is 14 residues long. The CDR3 here is CASSDGGSTDTQYF. In DNA, the CDR3 is TGCGCCAGCAGTGATGGCGGAAGCACAGATACGCAGTATTTT.

This clonotype was observed a handful of times. The chain joins TRBV12-3 or TRBV12-4 to TRBJ2-1; TRBD2 aligns across 8 bases. This CDR3 is built from 17 residues. V lost 5 bases to trimming and J lost 5 bases; unmatched junction nucleotides: 14. DNA for the CDR3: TGTGCCAGCAGTCCCTTCATATGGCGGGAGGTTGACAATGAGCAGTTCTTC. This codes for CASSPFIWREVDNEQFF.

The rearrangement uses TRBV20-1 and TRBJ1-6, with D hard to call. CDR3 length equals 11 residues. V lost 5 bases and J lost 9, with 8 bases in between. Germline-derived CDR1 and CDR2 are DFQATT and SNEGSKA (reference sequence). The CDR3 DNA follows: TGCAGTGCTGTTCTGTCTTCACCCCTCCACTTT. This encodes CSAVLSSPLHF.

The chain joins TRBV11-2 to TRBJ2-6, with a possible D match to TRBD1 (5 bases). This CDR3 has 16 amino acids. V lost 4 bases and J 0 bases, leaving 10 bases between the germline ends. The germline V gene encodes CDR1 SGHAT and CDR2 FQNNGV. CDR3 protein: CASSSTQVSGANVLTF. In nucleotides, the CDR3 is TGTGCCAGCAGCTCAACACAGGTCTCTGGGGCCAACGTCCTGACTTTC.